The 31 T cell receptor beta chains presented below share a single source sample, sequenced in a study of blood T cell repertoires in COVID-19 (dated by TCRdb to between 2020 and 2021). The library was produced with the immunoSEQ multiplex PCR assay. TCRdb stores this immuneACCESS table with in-frame sequences only. Part of the clones is absent; in the studies checked, under half of the shortfall reflects unresolved V genes, and no reason is known for the rest. A total of about 84,000 clones appear in this sample, around 80% of them only once. The biggest ten clones account for around two fifths of the sample. The sample comprised peripheral blood. The receptors were sampled from a man aged 80 or over with active or convalescent COVID-19.

The rearrangement uses TRBV19 and TRBJ2-7; weak D call: TRBD2 (6 bases). The CDR3 consists of 13 residues. The V and J ends lost 1 base and 7 bases respectively, with 11 bases between them. Germline V CDR1 and CDR2: LNHDA, SQIVND (reference sequence). The CDR3 sequence: CASSIGQGGEQYF. The CDR3, as DNA: TGTGCCAGTAGTATAGGGCAGGGAGGAGAGCAGTACTTC.

This rearrangement joins TRBV12-5 to TRBJ1-1, with 7 nucleotides matching TRBD1. V was pared by 5 bases and J by 5 bases, with 8 bases of the junction left unmatched. The germline V gene has CDR1 LGHNT and CDR2 FRNRAP. The CDR3 is made up of 14 amino acids. CDR3 coding DNA: TGTGCTAGTGGTCTAGACAGGGTACGAACTGAAGCTTTCTTT. It yields the protein CASGLDRVRTEAFF.

This chain links TRBV10-1 with TRBJ2-5, with a weak D call TRBD1 (6 bases). This CDR3 region has 13 residues. V was cut by 4 bases and J by 5 bases, with 11 bases left in between. The germline CDR1 and CDR2 sequences are WNHNN and SYGVQD (reference sequence). CDR3 residues: CASSVTGLETQYF. DNA of the CDR3: TGCGCCAGCAGTGTTACAGGGTTGGAGACCCAGTACTTC.

The chain joins TRBV11-2 to TRBJ1-4; 10 positions match TRBD1. The V and J ends lost 5 bases and 10 bases, in that order; junction bases with no gene match: 7. The CDR3 totals 14 residues. Germline V CDR1 and CDR2: SGHAT, FQNNGV. The CDR3 loop is CASSRDRGGGKLFF. The CDR3 nucleotides are TGTGCCAGCAGCCGGGACAGGGGTGGAGGAAAACTGTTTTTT.

This chain uses TRBV9 with TRBJ1-1; no clear D. V was pared by 0 bases and J by 2 bases, with 5 bases between. The CDR3 is made up of 13 amino acids. Germline V gives CDR1 SGDLS, CDR2 YYNGEE. CDR3 protein: CASSVEHNTEAFF. DNA for the CDR3: TGTGCCAGCAGCGTAGAACACAACACTGAAGCTTTCTTT. The full variable domain, rest sourced from reference TRBV9 and TRBJ1-1, is DSGVTQTPKHLITATGQRVTLRCSPRSGDLSVYWYQQSLDQGLQFLIQYYNGEERAKGNILERFSAQQFPDLHSELNLSSLELGDSALYFCASSVEHNTEAFFGQGTRLTVV.

This clone was observed once. This sequence joins TRBV28 and TRBJ1-6, with TRBD1 identical over 7 bases. Germline assignment: CDR1 MDHEN and CDR2 SYDVKM. This CDR3 is 15 amino acids long. Losses at the gene ends were 8 bases for V and 4 bases for J; bases not matched to a gene: 8. As DNA, the CDR3 is TGTGCCAGCGAGGATCCGGGACAGTATAATTCACCCCTCCACTTT. It yields the protein CASEDPGQYNSPLHF.

In this sample, this clone turned up once. The chain has TRBV19 and TRBJ1-1, with a tentative D call TRBD1 (5 bases). The CDR3 totals 14 residues. V lost 3 bases to trimming and J lost 6 bases, with 14 bases between them. Germline CDR1 is LNHDA and CDR2 is SQIVND (reference sequence). This chain's CDR3 is CASSMGGSVAEAFF. Here the CDR3 DNA reads TGTGCCAGTAGTATGGGGGGGTCAGTAGCTGAAGCTTTCTTT.

The chain couples TRBV20-1 to TRBJ2-5; D call uncertain. V was trimmed by 3 bases and J by 5 bases, leaving 7 bases between them. Germline V CDR1 and CDR2: DFQATT, SNEGSKA (reference sequence). This CDR3 has 11 residues. CDR3 in amino acids: CSASLPETQYF. The CDR3 coding sequence is TGCAGTGCTAGCCTCCCGGAGACCCAGTACTTC.

The CDR3 DNA is TGTGCCTGGAGTGTAGTCCCGGGACAGGGTATTTCACCCCTCCACTTT. Its translation is CAWSVVPGQGISPLHF. V gene TRBV30 combines with J gene TRBJ1-6; 9 bases agree with TRBD1. The CDR3 is made up of 16 amino acids. V was pared by 0 bases and J by 9 bases, with 9 bases of the junction left unmatched. Germline V gene sequence: CDR1 GTSNPN, CDR2 SVGIG (reference sequence).

This chain joins TRBV6-6 and TRBJ2-3; D is unclear. CDR3 length: 13 residues. V gave up 6 bases and J gave up 2 bases, with 9 bases separating them. Germline CDR1 is MNHNY and CDR2 is SVGAGI (reference sequence). The CDR3 DNA reads TGTGCCAGCAGCGCGGTAGCCACAGATACGCAGTATTTT. It translates to CASSAVATDTQYF.

This chain links TRBV20-1 with TRBJ2-7; TRBD1 matches 12 bases. The trim removed 3 bases at V and 4 bases at J, leaving 4 bases unmatched. This CDR3 is 14 amino acids long. Germline CDR1 reads DFQATT; CDR2 reads SNEGSKA (reference sequence). CDR3 sequence (DNA): TGCAGTGCTAGTTGGGACAGGGGGCGATACGAGCAGTACTTC. The encoded protein is CSASWDRGRYEQYF.

The rearrangement links TRBV3-1 (or the pseudogene TRBV3-2) to TRBJ1-6; tentative D call: TRBD1 (5 bases). Germline-derived CDR1 and CDR2 are LGHDT and YNNKEL (reference sequence). V was trimmed by 4 bases and J by 6 bases, leaving 10 bases between them. This CDR3 has 14 amino acids. The CDR3 protein is CASSLGQGNSPLHF. The DNA for the CDR3 is TGTGCCAGCAGCCTGGGGCAGGGTAATTCACCCCTCCACTTT.

The chain couples TRBV5-1 to TRBJ2-5; D ambiguous. With 4 bases removed from V and 2 bases from J, the gap between germline ends came to 6 bases. CDR1 is SGHRS, CDR2 YFSETQ, per germline. This CDR3 is 12 amino acids long. The CDR3 sequence is CASSERQETQYF. The DNA for the CDR3 is TGCGCCAGCAGCGAACGGCAAGAGACCCAGTACTTC.

In this sample, this clone turned up once. The V gene is TRBV4-3, the J gene TRBJ2-1, with TRBD2 matching over 15 bases. V lost 4 bases to trimming and J lost 5 bases; unmatched junction nucleotides: 9. Per germline, CDR1 LGHNA and CDR2 YSLEER. CDR3 length: 18 residues. The CDR3 loop is CASSPGLAGGSPDNEQFF. CDR3 DNA sequence: TGCGCCAGCAGCCCTGGACTAGCGGGAGGGTCCCCTGACAATGAGCAGTTCTTC.

The rearrangement joins TRBV6-6 to TRBJ2-5; TRBD1 matches 10 bases. Germline V gives CDR1 MNHNY, CDR2 SVGAGI (reference sequence). Trimming at V came to 0 bases and at J to 5 bases, leaving 6 bases not matched to a gene. This CDR3 is 16 amino acids long. The CDR3 DNA is TGTGCCAGCAGTTACTCGCGGGACAGGGGTGATGAGACCCAGTACTTC. As protein: CASSYSRDRGDETQYF.

This chain joins TRBV5-4 and TRBJ2-7, with 9 bases identical to TRBD1. The CDR3 is 13 amino acids. Germline loops: CDR1 SGHNT, CDR2 YYREEE (reference sequence). With 1 base clipped from V and 5 bases from J, the junction kept 1 base outside the gene matches. CDR3 amino acids: CASSLTGGNEQYF. Written as DNA, the CDR3 is TGTGCCAGCAGCTTGACAGGGGGCAACGAGCAGTACTTC. Full variable domain (missing parts from reference TRBV5-4 and TRBJ2-7): ETGVTQSPTHLIKTRGQQVTLRCSSQSGHNTVSWYQQALGQGPQFIFQYYREEENGRGNFPPRFSGLQFPNYSSELNVNALELDDSALYLCASSLTGGNEQYFGPGTRLTVT.

This clone was seen just once. This chain joins TRBV11-2 and TRBJ2-7; no reliable D call. Germline CDR1 and CDR2: SGHAT and FQNNGV. V was clipped by 8 bases and J by 4 bases, with 12 bases between them. There are 12 residues in the CDR3. The CDR3 DNA sequence: TGTGCCAGCGCGGCAGTGAGGTACGAGCAGTACTTC. Amino acids: CASAAVRYEQYF. Supplemented by reference TRBV11-2 and TRBJ2-7, the full variable domain reads EAGVAQSPRYKIIEKRQSVAFWCNPISGHATLYWYQQILGQGPKLLIQFQNNGVVDDSQLPKDRFSAERLKGVDSTLKIQPAKLEDSAVYLCASAAVRYEQYFGPGTRLTVT.

The rearrangement joins TRBV5-1 to TRBJ2-5; D might be TRBD1 (6 bases). The V gene's germline CDR1 is SGHRS and CDR2 YFSETQ. The CDR3 has 14 amino acids. Trimming pared 1 base from V and 4 bases from J, leaving 11 bases between. DNA of the CDR3: TGCGCCAGCAGCTTGAGTCCACAGGGAGAGACCCAGTACTTC. This gives the protein CASSLSPQGETQYF.

J is TRBJ2-1 and V is TRBV18, with 8 bases fitting TRBD2. CDR3 length equals 14 residues. CDR1 is KGHSH and CDR2 is LQKENI in the germline V gene. The V gene end was trimmed by 6 bases and the J gene end by 7 bases; junction bases not matched to a gene: 8. In DNA, the CDR3 is TGTGCCAGCTCCCCGGGACTAGGGGGGAATGAGCAGTTCTTC. It specifies CASSPGLGGNEQFF.

The chain combines TRBV30 with TRBJ2-1; 9 bases match TRBD2. Germline V gene sequence: CDR1 GTSNPN, CDR2 SVGIG (reference sequence). The CDR3 has 16 residues. Losses at the gene ends were 4 bases for V and 9 bases for J; bases not matched to a gene: 16. The CDR3 spells CAWIGGASGTLGEQFF. For the CDR3, the DNA is TGTGCCTGGATCGGAGGGGCTAGCGGGACTCTCGGTGAGCAGTTCTTC.

The rearrangement uses TRBV27 and TRBJ2-1, with TRBD2 matching 13 bases. The CDR3 is made up of 16 amino acids. Looked up from germline, CDR1 is MNHEY and CDR2 is SMNVEV (reference sequence). The ends lost 8 bases at V and 3 bases at J; junction bases unmatched: 7. In DNA, the CDR3 is TGTGCCAGCTCGACTAGCGGGAGGCCGAGCTACAATGAGCAGTTCTTC. Its translation is CASSTSGRPSYNEQFF.

The V call is TRBV6-5, the J call TRBJ1-2; D remains ambiguous. The ends were cut back, 6 bases at V and 8 bases at J, with 10 bases in the middle. This CDR3 spans 11 amino acids. CDR1 and CDR2 from the germline V gene are MNHEY and SVGAGI. Here the CDR3 reads CASSLTRGYTF. The CDR3 nucleotides read TGTGCCAGCAGCCTAACCAGGGGCTACACCTTC.

CDR3 nucleotides: TGTGCCAGTAAAGTCGCGCAGGGGAATCAGCCCCAGCATTTT. This codes for CASKVAQGNQPQHF. The rearrangement links TRBV19 to TRBJ1-5; tentatively, D is TRBD1 (6 bases). The CDR3 is 14 amino acids. Between the trimmed V and J ends, which lost 7 bases and 4 bases, there was a span of 14 bases. CDR1 LNHDA and CDR2 SQIVND come from the germline V gene (reference sequence).

Here the CDR3 reads CASSFNTGARTSEAFF. The CDR3 DNA follows: TGCGCCAGCAGCTTCAATACAGGGGCGCGGACCTCTGAAGCTTTCTTT. This chain connects TRBV5-1 to TRBJ1-1, with 7 bases aligning to TRBD1. Germline assignment: CDR1 SGHRS and CDR2 YFSETQ. The ends lost 2 bases at V and 6 bases at J; junction bases unmatched: 13. This CDR3 contains 16 residues.

As to this clone: Additional DNA sequences in this sample encode the identical CDR3. This rearrangement joins TRBV18 to TRBJ1-2; D gene unclear. Trimming stripped 2 bases from V and 2 bases from J, with 6 bases between. Germline-derived CDR1 and CDR2 are KGHSH and LQKENI. The CDR3 sequence is 13 residues long. CDR3 sequence (DNA): TGTGCCAGCTCACCAGGGCCAAACTATGGCTACACCTTC. Its translation: CASSPGPNYGYTF.

The J gene is TRBJ2-1, the V gene TRBV18; 7 nucleotides line up with TRBD2. The CDR3 totals 14 residues. From germline, CDR1 is KGHSH and CDR2 LQKENI. The junction had 6 bases not matched to a gene; V was cut back by 6 bases and J by 4 bases. In nucleotides, the CDR3 is TGTGCCAGCTCGGTGCTAGCGGATTACAATGAGCAGTTCTTC. This translates into CASSVLADYNEQFF.

The chain is built from TRBV5-8 and TRBJ1-2; 10 positions match TRBD1. Germline assignment: CDR1 SGHTS and CDR2 YDEGEE. The CDR3 loop spans 14 amino acids. The V segment lost 0 bases and the J segment 8 bases; nucleotides outside the gene matches: 4. The CDR3 DNA is TGTGCCAGCAGCTTGGCCGGGACAGGGGTCGGCTACACCTTC. Translated: CASSLAGTGVGYTF.

The CDR3 coding sequence is TGTGCCAGCACCCACGACAGGGAACTTGGGGGTTCTATGAACACTGAAGCTTTCTTT. Translating gives CASTHDRELGGSMNTEAFF. The chain recombines TRBV6-9 with TRBJ1-1; 7 positions agree with TRBD1. The CDR3 sequence is 19 residues long. With 7 bases clipped from V and 0 bases from J, the junction kept 20 bases outside the gene matches. Germline V CDR1 and CDR2: MNHGY, SVAAGI.

The V call is TRBV5-1, the J call TRBJ1-1; the match to TRBD1 covers 9 bases. The junction had 7 bases not matched to a gene; V was cut back by 4 bases and J by 3 bases. Germline V lookup: CDR1 SGHRS, CDR2 YFSETQ. This CDR3 comprises 15 residues. CDR3 loop: CASSPGTGFYTEAFF. The CDR3 nucleotides read TGCGCCAGCAGCCCGGGGACAGGGTTTTACACTGAAGCTTTCTTT.

This clone was seen just once. The genes are TRBV5-6 and TRBJ2-7, with 8 bases matching TRBD2. J lost 5 bases, V lost 1 base, and 11 bases had no gene match. Germline V gene data show CDR1 as SGHDT and CDR2 as YYEEEE. CDR3 length: 16 amino acids. CDR3 sequence (DNA): TGTGCCAGCAGCTTGTTTCTAGCGGGTCCCCTTAACGAGCAGTACTTC. Its protein product is CASSLFLAGPLNEQYF.

By frequency in the sample, this clone is medium-sized. The V gene is TRBV28, the J gene TRBJ2-7, with 9 nucleotides matching TRBD1. Germline CDR1 and CDR2: MDHEN and SYDVKM. V shed 6 bases, J shed 5 bases, and the junction held 14 bases outside the gene matches. The length of the CDR3 is 16 residues. This CDR3 reads CASRTGTGFTIHEQYF. In DNA form, the CDR3 reads TGTGCCAGCAGAACCGGGACAGGGTTTACTATCCACGAGCAGTACTTC.